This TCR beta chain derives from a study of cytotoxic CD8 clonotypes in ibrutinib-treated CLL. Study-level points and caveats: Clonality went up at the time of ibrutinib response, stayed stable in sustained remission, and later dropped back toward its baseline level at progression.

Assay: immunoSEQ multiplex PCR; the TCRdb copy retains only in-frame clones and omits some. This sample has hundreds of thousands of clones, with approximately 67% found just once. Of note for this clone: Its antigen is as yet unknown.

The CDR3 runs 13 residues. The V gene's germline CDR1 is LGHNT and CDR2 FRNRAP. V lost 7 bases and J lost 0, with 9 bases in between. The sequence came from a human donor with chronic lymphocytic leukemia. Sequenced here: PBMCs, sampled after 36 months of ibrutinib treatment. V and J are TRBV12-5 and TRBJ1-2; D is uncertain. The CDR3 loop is CASASWPNYGYTF. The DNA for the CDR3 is TGTGCTAGTGCCTCATGGCCTAACTATGGCTACACCTTC.